This TCR beta chain was retrieved from a study of blood T cell repertoires in COVID-19. Patients in Seattle were enrolled during active infection, then followed longitudinally. Libraries were prepared by immunoSEQ multiplex PCR; TCRdb keeps only in-frame clonotypes and omits some of them. The repertoire holds 350,000 or so clones, with about 87% as singletons. The source of this sequence is a woman in her twenties or thirties with COVID-19, enrolled during active disease. Sequenced: peripheral blood.

CDR3 coding DNA: TGTGCCAGTAGTCCGTTGAGCCTATATAGCAATCAGCCCCAGCATTTT. It yields the protein CASSPLSLYSNQPQHF. This chain joins TRBV19 and TRBJ1-5; D gene unclear. Germline V gene data show CDR1 as LNHDA and CDR2 as SQIVND (reference sequence). Trimming pared 5 bases from V and 0 bases from J, leaving 14 bases between. CDR3 length equals 16 residues.